The following is a TCR beta chain sequence with its context. This CDR3 region has 15 residues. Trimming took 5 bases from V and 2 from J; bases not matched to a gene: 3. Germline V lookup: CDR1 SGHTA, CDR2 FQGNSA. This entry comes from a study of blood T cell repertoires in COVID-19. At the level of the study: The United States, Italy and Spain supplied acute and convalescent COVID-19 samples. The analysed material was cDNA or gDNA that came from T cells, B-cell-depleted T cells, or PBMCs.

Methods used by the authors: From reference gene primer amplification, estimates of nucleated cell counts were derived. Produced via immunoSEQ multiplex PCR; TCRdb's table is partial and in-frame only. That table is the source of V, J and clone size, and D and trimming were worked out from the DNA. The profile shows about 270,000 clones, about 83% of them singletons. This TCR was recovered from a man older than 75 with acute or convalescent COVID-19. V is TRBV7-2 and J is TRBJ1-3; 10 nucleotides match TRBD1. The sequenced sample consisted of peripheral blood. The CDR3: CASSLDRGPGNTIYF. The CDR3 DNA is TGTGCCAGCAGCCTCGACAGGGGGCCTGGAAACACCATATATTTT.